This T cell receptor (beta chain) stems from a study of blood T cell repertoires in COVID-19. Turning to the study itself: Nucleic acid was either cDNA or gDNA, and it came from T cells, B-cell-depleted T cells, or PBMCs.

Those who participated ranged in age from roughly 18 to 90 years and resided in 20 to 25 US areas. Participants' own reports of clinical history determined their cohort assignment. The CDR3 has 16 amino acids. The ends lost 5 bases at V and 5 bases at J; junction bases unmatched: 6. CDR1 SGHAT and CDR2 FQNNGV come from the germline V gene. Assay used: immunoSEQ multiplex PCR; TCRdb lists only in-frame clones, some missing. This table holds about 120,000 clones, roughly 84% found once. The receptor comes from a young woman who had recovered from COVID-19. What was sequenced was PBMCs or T cells enriched from blood (not recorded which). V and J are TRBV11-2 and TRBJ2-1, with 13 bases aligning to TRBD2. This CDR3 reads CASSHRTSGGHNEQFF. CDR3 sequence (DNA): TGTGCCAGCAGCCATAGGACTAGCGGGGGTCACAATGAGCAGTTCTTC.